What follows is one T cell receptor beta chain and its context. Some clones are missing from TCRdb's copy, which holds only in-frame ones; the method was immunoSEQ multiplex PCR. The sample gives approximately 350,000 clones, roughly four fifths of which show up once; roughly 5.1% is in the top ten. The data were obtained in a study of blood T cell repertoires in COVID-19. Participants were aged 18 to 89 years from about two dozen US areas. From germline, CDR1 is MNHEY and CDR2 SVGEGT. There are 15 residues in the CDR3. The V end was cut by 6 bases, the J end by 0 bases, with 14 bases between. What was sequenced was PBMCs or T cells enriched from blood (not recorded which). The chain has TRBV6-2 or TRBV6-3 and TRBJ1-1; D remains unclear. This sequence originates from a woman aged 45-59 years who had recovered from COVID-19. CDR3 DNA sequence: TGTGCCAGCAGCCGCCCCTCACTGGTGAACACTGAAGCTTTCTTT. Its protein is CASSRPSLVNTEAFF.